The present entry profiles one TCR beta chain with its context. Its antigen is currently unknown. The data are from a study of cytomegalovirus exposure and HLA in healthy donors. Findings of the study overall: It was taken for granted in presence/absence analyses that sequencing depth across donors was roughly uniform.

The germline gives CDR1 GTSNPN, CDR2 SVGIG (reference sequence). V was clipped by 2 bases and J by 0 bases; unmatched bases: 3. The CDR3 spans 15 residues. PCR amplification relied on 60 Vbeta primers (plus 13 Jbeta primers). Profiling relied on immunoSEQ multiplex PCR, and the TCRdb table lists in-frame clones only, not all of them. The sample consists of 150,000 to 200,000 clones, around 83% of them appearing once. The sequenced sample was PBMCs. This chain uses TRBV30 with TRBJ2-3, with 9 bases fitting TRBD2. The clonotype comes from a man between 50 and 59 years old in good health and CMV-seropositive. The DNA of the CDR3 is TGTGCCTGGAGTCAGGGACTAGCTAGCACAGATACGCAGTATTTT. This codes for CAWSQGLASTDTQYF.